These 2 T cell receptor beta chains came from one sample sequenced in a study of T cells after yellow fever vaccination. TCRdb redid the calling of the 5' RACE reads with MiXCR, one entry per CDR3 protein. The table records some 350,000 distinct CDR3 sequences, 6.2% of them present only once. Source: PBMCs, taken 5 days after the yellow fever booster vaccination. Source of these receptors: a man aged 25-40 years who received the YFV17D yellow fever vaccine.

Many counts were recorded for this clonotype. J is TRBJ2-4 and V is TRBV29-1, with D possibly matching TRBD2 (6 bases). There are 13 residues in the CDR3. Trimming removed 6 bases from V and 9 bases from J, with 18 bases in between. Germline V lookup: CDR1 SQVTM, CDR2 ANQGSEA. The CDR3 DNA reads TGCAGCGTCGTCCGGGACCCCGGGGGCATTCAGTACTTC. Translated: CSVVRDPGGIQYF.

This clonotype was recorded a few times. The rearrangement links TRBV7-2 to TRBJ2-3, with D hard to call. Germline V lookup: CDR1 SGHTA, CDR2 FQGNSA. The CDR3 extends over 14 amino acids. Trimming removed 5 bases from V and 1 base from J, with 10 bases in between. CDR3 amino acids: CASSPDGRTDTQYF. CDR3 sequence (DNA): TGTGCCAGCAGCCCCGACGGCCGCACAGATACGCAGTATTTT.